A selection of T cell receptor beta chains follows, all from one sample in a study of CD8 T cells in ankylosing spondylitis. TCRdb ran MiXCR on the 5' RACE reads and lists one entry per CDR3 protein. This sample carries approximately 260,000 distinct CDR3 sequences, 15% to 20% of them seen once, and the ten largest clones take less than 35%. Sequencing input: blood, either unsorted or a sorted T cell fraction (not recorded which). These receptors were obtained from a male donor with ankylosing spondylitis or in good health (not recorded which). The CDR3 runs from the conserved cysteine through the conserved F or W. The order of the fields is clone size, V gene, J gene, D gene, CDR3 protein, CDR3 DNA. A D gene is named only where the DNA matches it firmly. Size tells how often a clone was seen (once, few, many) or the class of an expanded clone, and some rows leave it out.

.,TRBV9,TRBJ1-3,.,CASSGSGNTIYF,TGTGCCAGCAGCGGCTCTGGAAACACCATATATTTT
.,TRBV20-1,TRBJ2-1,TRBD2,CSARVSGRADFSYNEQFF,TGCAGTGCTAGAGTAAGCGGGAGGGCCGATTTTTCCTACAATGAGCAGTTCTTC
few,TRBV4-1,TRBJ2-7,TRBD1,CASSPREGGGYEQYF,TGCGCCAGCAGCCCAAGAGAAGGGGGCGGGTACGAGCAGTACTTC
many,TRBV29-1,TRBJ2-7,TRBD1,CSAAPGQGYEQYF,TGCAGCGCTGCCCCCGGACAGGGCTACGAGCAGTACTTC
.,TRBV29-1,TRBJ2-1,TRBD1,CSVEDSGTGKNEQFF,TGCAGCGTTGAAGATAGTGGGACAGGGAAAAATGAGCAGTTCTTC
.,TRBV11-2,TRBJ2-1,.,CASSLVVVPPHNEQFF,TGTGCCAGCAGCTTAGTGGTAGTTCCGCCCCACAATGAGCAGTTCTTC
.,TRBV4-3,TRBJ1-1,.,CASSQGREMNTEAFF,TGCGCCAGCAGCCAAGGTCGAGAAATGAACACTGAAGCTTTCTTT
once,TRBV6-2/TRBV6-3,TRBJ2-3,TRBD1,CASTYFRGRKTDTQYF,TGTGCCAGCACCTACTTCAGGGGGCGGAAAACAGATACGCAGTATTTT
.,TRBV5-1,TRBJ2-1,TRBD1,CASSPQGAGGWEQFF,TGCGCCAGCAGCCCACAAGGTGCAGGGGGATGGGAGCAGTTCTTC
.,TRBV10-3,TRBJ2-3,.,CAILDRSTDTQYF,TGTGCCATCTTAGACAGAAGCACAGATACGCAGTATTTT
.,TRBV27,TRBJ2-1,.,CASRPLPGAGDSYEQFF,TGTGCCAGCAGACCACTCCCCGGAGCGGGCGATTCCTATGAGCAGTTCTTC
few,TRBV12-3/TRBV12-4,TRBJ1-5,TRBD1,CASSPGTDSNQPQHF,TGTGCCAGCAGTCCCGGGACAGATAGCAATCAGCCCCAGCATTTT
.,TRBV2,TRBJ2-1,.,CASSDRGGYNEQFF,TGTGCCAGCAGTGACAGGGGCGGATACAATGAGCAGTTCTTC
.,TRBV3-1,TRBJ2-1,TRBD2,CASSQDDGENLADSYNEQFF,TGTGCCAGCAGCCAAGATGACGGTGAAAATCTAGCGGACTCCTACAATGAGCAGTTCTTC
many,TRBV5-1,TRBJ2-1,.,CASSLSVGLSELYEQFF,TGCGCCAGCAGCTTGTCTGTTGGGCTCTCGGAATTGTATGAGCAGTTCTTC
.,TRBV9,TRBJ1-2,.,CASSEGYGYTF,TGTGCCAGCAGCGAAGGGTATGGCTACACCTTC
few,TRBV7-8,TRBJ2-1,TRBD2,CASSFSGADYNEQFF,TGTGCCAGCAGCTTTAGCGGGGCAGATTACAATGAGCAGTTCTTC
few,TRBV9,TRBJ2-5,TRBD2,CASSVGSGAQETQYF,TGTGCCAGCAGCGTAGGGAGCGGGGCTCAAGAGACCCAGTACTTC
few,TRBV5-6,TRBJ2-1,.,CASSLNQGLLF,TGTGCCAGCAGCTTGAATCAGGGGTTACTCTTC
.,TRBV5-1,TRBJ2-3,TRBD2,CASSSHFTSGAGSIPSDTQYF,TGCGCCAGCAGCTCCCATTTTACTAGCGGAGCCGGTTCAATCCCTTCGGATACGCAGTATTTT
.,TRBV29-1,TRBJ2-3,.,CSVDGGNEDTQYF,TGCAGCGTTGATGGTGGGAATGAAGATACGCAGTATTTT
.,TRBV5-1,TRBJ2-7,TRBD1,CASSFTGGTYEQYF,TGCGCCAGCAGCTTCACAGGGGGCACCTACGAGCAGTACTTC
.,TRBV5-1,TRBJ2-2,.,CASSPPRVGGYTGELFF,TGCGCCAGCAGCCCGCCCAGGGTGGGAGGATATACCGGGGAGCTGTTTTTT
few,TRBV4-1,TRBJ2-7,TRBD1,CASSHGTGYEQYF,TGCGCCAGCAGCCACGGGACAGGGTACGAGCAGTACTTC
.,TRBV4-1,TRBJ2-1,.,CASSQDGIRGANEQFF,TGCGCCAGCAGCCAAGATGGGATTAGGGGCGCCAATGAGCAGTTCTTC
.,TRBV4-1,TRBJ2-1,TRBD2,CASSYAGGWNNEQFF,TGCGCCAGCAGCTACGCGGGAGGCTGGAACAATGAGCAGTTCTTC
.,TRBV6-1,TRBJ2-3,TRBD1,CASRRDRVITDTQYF,TGTGCCAGCAGACGAGACAGGGTTATAACAGATACGCAGTATTTT
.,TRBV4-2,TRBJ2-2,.,CASSWGAGELFF,TGTGCCAGCAGCTGGGGCGCCGGGGAGCTGTTTTTT